The sequence of this T cell receptor beta chain was determined in a study of response to subunit inactivated influenza vaccine. This clonotype was seen ten or more times. Its specificity is not known. General study points: New T cells are recruited in small numbers by each seasonal influenza vaccination, according to the authors' suggestion.

TCRdb redid the calling of the RT-PCR reads with MiXCR, one entry per CDR3 protein. The sample has fewer than 700,000 distinct CDR3 sequences, around 13% seen once. The starting material was PBMCs from blood, obtained roughly 6 weeks after vaccination. The TCR comes from a man in his fifties who received an inactivated influenza vaccine.

The CDR3 DNA sequence: TGCAGCGTTGCCCGGGGGATGGGCTATGGCTACACCTTC. It is translated as CSVARGMGYGYTF. The genes are TRBV29-1 and TRBJ1-2; possibly TRBD1 for D (5 bases). This CDR3 region has 13 residues. Trimming pared 4 bases from V and 4 bases from J, leaving 13 bases between. From germline, CDR1 is SQVTM and CDR2 ANQGSEA. Full variable domain (remainder filled in from reference TRBV29-1 and TRBJ1-2): SAVISQKPSRDICQRGTSLTIQCQVDSQVTMMFWYRQQPGQSLTLIATANQGSEATYESGFVIDKFPISRPNLTFSTLTVSNMSPEDSSIYLCSVARGMGYGYTFGSGTRLTVV.